This entry lists 17 T cell receptor beta chains sequenced from one sample in a study of CD8 T cells in Susac syndrome. It was with random hexamers that roughly 0.5 to 1 ug RNA was reverse transcribed. Using its own MiXCR run on the immunoSEQ multiplex PCR reads, TCRdb lists one record per CDR3 protein. The table has about 100,000 distinct CDR3 sequences, roughly 96% seen once. Sequencing was done on a sample of CD8+ T cells from PBMCs. The receptor source for this set is a human donor with Susac syndrome.

This clonotype came up a few times. The rearrangement links TRBV27 to TRBJ1-1; D gene ambiguous. Germline V gene sequence: CDR1 MNHEY, CDR2 SMNVEV (reference sequence). This CDR3 has 14 amino acids. The V end was cut by 0 bases, the J end by 2 bases, with 7 bases between. CDR3 protein: CASSLSGGNTEAFF. For the CDR3, the DNA is TGTGCCAGCAGTTTATCGGGCGGCAACACTGAAGCTTTCTTT.

Only one count was recorded for this clonotype. The junction does not match germline at one end; this may be a read error. The CDR3 nucleotides read TGTGCCAGCAGTTTAGATTCGGGTGAGCAGTTCTTC. Translating gives CASSLDSGEQFF. The chain is built from TRBV7-9 and TRBJ2-1; no clear D. The CDR3 sequence is 12 residues long. Per the germline V gene, CDR1 is SEHNR and CDR2 is FQNEAQ (reference sequence).

The V and J genes are TRBV3-1 and TRBJ1-2; D is possibly TRBD1 (5 bases). V lost 1 base to trimming and J lost 7 bases, with 7 bases between them. Germline CDR1 reads LGHDT; CDR2 reads YNNKEL (reference sequence). The CDR3 extends over 12 amino acids. The CDR3 coding sequence is TGTGCCAGCAGCCAAGGAGGGGTTGGCTACACCTTC. Protein: CASSQGGVGYTF.

CDR3 sequence (DNA): TGCGCCAGCAGCCCTGGTGCAGGGGGAGGTCAGCCCCAGCATTTT. It translates to CASSPGAGGGQPQHF. This chain links TRBV4-1 with TRBJ1-5, with 7 positions matching TRBD1. V lost 4 bases, J lost 6 bases, and 9 bases stayed unmatched. Germline-derived CDR1 and CDR2 are MGHRA and YSYEKL. This CDR3 is built from 15 residues.

The genes are TRBV5-1 and TRBJ2-3; 8 bases map to TRBD2. V trimming: 4 bases; J trimming: 4 bases; junction bases outside the gene matches: 8. Looked up from germline, CDR1 is SGHRS and CDR2 is YFSETQ. This CDR3 contains 15 residues. In DNA, the CDR3 is TGCGCCAGCAGCCCCTCTGGACTAGCTCCAGATACGCAGTATTTT. Its translation: CASSPSGLAPDTQYF.

The chain combines TRBV4-1 with TRBJ2-1; 9 bases fit TRBD1. CDR3 size: 13 residues. J gave up 8 bases and V 4 bases, and 3 bases lay outside the gene matches. Looked up from germline, CDR1 is MGHRA and CDR2 is YSYEKL. The CDR3 DNA sequence: TGCGCCAGCAGCCGCTGGACAGGGGATGAGCAGTTCTTC. Protein product: CASSRWTGDEQFF.

This clonotype appeared once. This sequence joins TRBV29-1 and TRBJ2-4; weak D call: TRBD1 (6 bases). With 3 bases removed from V and 7 bases from J, the gap between germline ends came to 16 bases. Germline CDR1 SQVTM, CDR2 ANQGSEA. There are 14 residues in the CDR3. CDR3 region: CSVEMTGPRNIQYF. DNA of the CDR3: TGCAGCGTTGAGATGACAGGACCCAGGAACATTCAGTACTTC. Together with reference TRBV29-1 and TRBJ2-4, the CDR3 gives the full variable domain: SAVISQKPSRDICQRGTSLTIQCQVDSQVTMMFWYRQQPGQSLTLIATANQGSEATYESGFVIDKFPISRPNLTFSTLTVSNMSPEDSSIYLCSVEMTGPRNIQYFGAGTRLSVL.

This chain joins TRBV29-1 and TRBJ2-3, with 13 bases lining up with TRBD2. The trim removed 6 bases at V and 2 bases at J, leaving 2 bases unmatched. The CDR3 runs 14 residues. The germline CDR1 and CDR2 sequences are SQVTM and ANQGSEA. This CDR3 reads CSVGLAGFTDTQYF. CDR3 DNA: TGCAGCGTGGGACTAGCGGGATTCACAGATACGCAGTATTTT.

The chain links TRBV29-1 to TRBJ2-3; D is perhaps TRBD1 (5 bases). The CDR3 has 15 residues. Trimming took 0 bases from V and 1 from J, leaving 11 bases between them. In germline, CDR1 is SQVTM, CDR2 ANQGSEA. The chain's CDR3 is CSVEDPAQGTDTQYF. The CDR3 DNA sequence: TGCAGCGTTGAAGACCCCGCACAGGGCACAGATACGCAGTATTTT.

The V call is TRBV5-4, the J call TRBJ2-5, with 10 bases lining up with TRBD2. CDR1 SGHNT and CDR2 YYREEE come from the germline V gene (reference sequence). V gave up 3 bases and J gave up 5 bases; unmatched junction bases: 13. CDR3 length: 17 amino acids. The CDR3: CASSSGGLAGVSETQYF. The CDR3 region has the DNA TGTGCCAGCAGCTCCGGGGGGCTAGCGGGAGTTTCCGAGACCCAGTACTTC.

The CDR3 here is CSAVTGTGEQPQHF. DNA of the CDR3: TGCAGCGCCGTAACCGGGACAGGGGAACAGCCCCAGCATTTT. The chain links TRBV29-1 to TRBJ1-5, with 10 bases fitting TRBD1. Losses at the gene ends were 7 bases for V and 7 bases for J; bases not matched to a gene: 10. This CDR3 spans 14 amino acids. Germline assignment: CDR1 SQVTM and CDR2 ANQGSEA.

V gene TRBV29-1 combines with J gene TRBJ1-2, with unresolved D. Looked up from germline, CDR1 is SQVTM and CDR2 is ANQGSEA. The length of the CDR3 is 11 residues. Trimming removed 6 bases at V and 7 bases at J, with 12 bases between. The CDR3 sequence is CSVEARSGYTF. The DNA of the CDR3 is TGCAGCGTGGAGGCGCGCAGTGGCTACACCTTC.

The CDR3 nucleotides read TGTGCCAGCAGTGCGGACAGGGGGTTCGCCTACGAGCAGTACTTC. Amino acid sequence: CASSADRGFAYEQYF. The J gene is TRBJ2-7, the V gene TRBV2; 10 bases fit TRBD1. From germline, CDR1 is SNHLY and CDR2 FYNNEI. Trimming at V came to 4 bases and at J to 2 bases, leaving 5 bases not matched to a gene. The CDR3 extends over 15 amino acids.

V usage is TRBV20-1 and J usage is TRBJ2-7; TRBD2 might be the D (6 bases). The V end was cut by 0 bases, the J end by 3 bases, with 12 bases between. The CDR3 loop spans 14 amino acids. In germline, CDR1 is DFQATT, CDR2 SNEGSKA (reference sequence). The CDR3 DNA follows: TGCAGTGCTAGAGATCAGGTAGCGGACTACGAGCAGTACTTC. Protein product: CSARDQVADYEQYF.

This chain connects TRBV9 to TRBJ2-3; D is possibly TRBD1 (6 bases). This CDR3 comprises 14 residues. Deletions cut 0 bases from V and 4 bases from J, with 9 bases between. CDR1 is SGDLS, CDR2 YYNGEE, per germline. In DNA, the CDR3 is TGTGCCAGCAGCGTAGACAGGGCTTCAGATACGCAGTATTTT. This codes for CASSVDRASDTQYF.

The rearrangement links TRBV5-1 to TRBJ2-3; D is possibly TRBD2 (5 bases). The length of the CDR3 is 16 residues. With 0 bases removed from V and 2 bases from J, the gap between germline ends came to 13 bases. The V gene's germline CDR1 is SGHRS and CDR2 YFSETQ. DNA for the CDR3: TGCGCCAGCAGCTTGGCCATGGGAGCACCCACAGATACGCAGTATTTT. Its translation is CASSLAMGAPTDTQYF.

The V call is TRBV5-6, the J call TRBJ2-4; D is uncertain. The CDR3 covers 13 residues. The germline CDR1 and CDR2 sequences are SGHDT and YYEEEE. The V and J ends lost 0 bases and 8 bases respectively, with 9 bases between them. The CDR3 sequence is CASSLGQADIQYF. The CDR3 DNA is TGTGCCAGCAGCTTGGGGCAGGCTGACATTCAGTACTTC.